This is a list of T cell receptor beta chains from one sample in a study of T cell responses to AZD1222 COVID-19 vaccine. Libraries were prepared by immunoSEQ multiplex PCR; TCRdb keeps only in-frame clonotypes and omits some of them. The table lists about 79,000 clones, approximately 80% of them singletons. The source material was peripheral blood, sampled on day 0 of AZD1222 vaccination. The receptors were sampled from an adult in good health. CDR3s include the opening cysteine and the closing phenylalanine or tryptophan. D genes are given only for firm matches. Size is omitted from some rows. Given values are once, few, many or a class for expanded clones.

V	length	size	D	J	CDR3	DNA
TRBV4-2	13	.	.	TRBJ2-2	CASSQDQGRELFF	TGTGCCAGCAGCCAAGATCAAGGCCGGGAGCTGTTTTTT
TRBV6-5	12	.	.	TRBJ1-2	CATRTSNYGYTF	TGTGCCACCCGGACGTCAAACTATGGCTACACCTTC
TRBV3-1/TRBV3-2	18	.	TRBD2	TRBJ2-2	CASSQVVAGGVNTGELFF	TGTGCCAGCAGCCAAGTCGTAGCGGGGGGCGTTAACACCGGGGAGCTGTTTTTT
TRBV7-7	15	.	TRBD1	TRBJ2-1	CASSLMTGGDNEQFF	TGTGCCAGCAGCCTTATGACAGGGGGGGACAATGAGCAGTTCTTC
TRBV7-9	12	few	.	TRBJ2-5	CASSFPLETQYF	TGTGCCAGCAGCTTCCCCCTAGAGACCCAGTACTTC
TRBV9	14	.	.	TRBJ1-5	CASSVGGGRQPQHF	TGTGCCAGCAGCGTAGGAGGAGGGCGTCAGCCCCAGCATTTT
TRBV9	16	.	.	TRBJ2-2	CASSVATATNTGELFF	TGTGCCAGCAGCGTAGCTACGGCAACCAACACCGGGGAGCTGTTTTTT
TRBV6-6	15	.	TRBD2	TRBJ2-3	CASSTTSGATDTQYF	TGTGCCAGCAGTACGACTAGCGGAGCCACAGATACGCAGTATTTT
TRBV7-9	16	.	TRBD2	TRBJ2-7	CASSLGAGLNSYEQYF	TGTGCCAGCAGCTTAGGAGCGGGACTAAATTCCTACGAGCAGTACTTC
TRBV5-4	18	few	TRBD1	TRBJ1-4	CASSAGGGQGATNEKLFF	TGTGCCAGCAGCGCCGGGGGGGGACAGGGTGCAACTAATGAAAAACTGTTTTTT
TRBV7-9	12	.	.	TRBJ1-1	CASSSQQREAFF	TGTGCCAGCAGCTCGCAACAGAGAGAAGCTTTCTTT
TRBV24-1	14	.	.	TRBJ1-2	CATSSLRGEDGYTF	TGTGCCACCAGTTCCCTGCGTGGAGAGGATGGCTACACCTTC
TRBV11-2	15	.	.	TRBJ2-3	CASSPSGHSTDTQYF	TGTGCCAGCAGCCCCTCGGGACACAGCACAGATACGCAGTATTTT
TRBV5-8	14	.	.	TRBJ1-4	CASSGDVTNEKLFF	TGTGCCAGCAGCGGAGACGTTACTAATGAAAAACTGTTTTTT
TRBV29-1	13	.	.	TRBJ2-1	CSVTEYSYNEQFF	TGCAGCGTCACAGAGTACTCCTACAATGAGCAGTTCTTC
TRBV7-6	19	few	TRBD2	TRBJ2-7	CASSSQLLAGATYSYEQYF	TGTGCCAGCAGCTCCCAATTACTAGCGGGGGCCACCTACTCCTACGAGCAGTACTTC
TRBV2	13	.	.	TRBJ2-7	CASSEPFRVEQYF	TGTGCCAGCAGTGAACCCTTCAGGGTCGAGCAGTACTTC
TRBV12-3/TRBV12-4	12	.	.	TRBJ1-1	CASSFPGTEAFF	TGTGCCAGCAGTTTCCCTGGAACTGAAGCTTTCTTT
TRBV12-3/TRBV12-4	13	.	TRBD1	TRBJ1-1	CASGTGGNTEAFF	TGTGCCAGCGGTACAGGGGGAAACACTGAAGCTTTCTTT
TRBV6-5	15	once	TRBD1	TRBJ2-1	CASSLRQGANNEQFF	TGTGCCAGCAGTCTGCGACAGGGGGCGAACAATGAGCAGTTCTTC
TRBV19	14	.	TRBD1	TRBJ2-1	CASSPRQGNNEQFF	TGTGCCAGTAGTCCACGACAGGGGAACAATGAGCAGTTCTTC
TRBV19	17	.	.	TRBJ1-3	CASSTHPTISSGNTIYF	TGTGCCAGTAGTACCCACCCGACAATTTCTTCTGGAAACACCATATATTTT
TRBV5-1	16	.	TRBD1	TRBJ1-3	CASSFGQVYSGNTIYF	TGCGCCAGCAGCTTCGGACAGGTTTACTCTGGAAACACCATATATTTT
TRBV4-1	13	.	.	TRBJ2-2	CASSHQERGELFF	TGCGCCAGCAGCCATCAAGAGAGGGGGGAGCTGTTTTTT
TRBV30	16	.	.	TRBJ1-5	CAWSVRGRTSNQPQHF	TGTGCCTGGAGTGTAAGGGGACGGACTAGCAATCAGCCCCAGCATTTT
TRBV5-4	14	.	TRBD2	TRBJ2-5	CASSPGLAPETQYF	TGTGCCAGCAGCCCCGGACTAGCCCCCGAGACCCAGTACTTC
TRBV5-4	14	.	.	TRBJ2-1	CASSLGALRDEQFF	TGTGCCAGCAGCTTGGGGGCGCTCAGGGATGAGCAGTTCTTC
TRBV9	14	few	.	TRBJ2-3	CASSPRPGRDTQYF	TGTGCCAGCAGCCCCCGTCCGGGACGAGATACGCAGTATTTT
TRBV7-8	14	.	.	TRBJ2-7	CASSPSDSTYEQYF	TGTGCCAGCAGCCCTTCTGACAGTACCTACGAGCAGTACTTC
TRBV7-9	17	.	TRBD1	TRBJ1-6	CASSSGGPTSDNSPLHF	TGTGCCAGCAGCTCAGGGGGCCCAACTTCTGATAATTCACCCCTCCACTTT
TRBV18	16	.	TRBD1	TRBJ2-7	CASSPTSGTGRYEQYF	TGTGCCAGCTCACCTACCTCCGGGACAGGGCGCTACGAGCAGTACTTC
TRBV5-1	17	once	TRBD2	TRBJ2-3	CASSYSGGRASTDTQYF	TGCGCCAGCAGCTATAGCGGGGGGCGGGCTAGCACAGATACGCAGTATTTT
TRBV7-7	13	.	.	TRBJ2-2	CASSLESNGELFF	TGTGCCAGCAGCTTAGAAAGCAACGGGGAGCTGTTTTTT
TRBV7-9	17	.	TRBD1	TRBJ2-1	CASSLALGGQGYNEQFF	TGTGCCAGCAGCTTAGCGTTAGGAGGACAGGGCTACAATGAGCAGTTCTTC